This T cell receptor beta chain was found in a study of CD4 T cells in relation to SARS-CoV-2 and coronaviruses. Study observations and caveats: Culture-expanded clones reflect memory recall rather than primary priming during culture. Monoreactive clones expanded significantly more to SARS-CoV-2 than crossreactive clones did.

Notes on this clone: Its antigen remains unidentified.

Trimming shortened V by 1 base and J by 4 bases, and 8 bases separated the two germline ends. Per germline, CDR1 MNHNS and CDR2 SASEGT. This CDR3 spans 13 amino acids. Here immunoSEQ multiplex PCR was the method, and the copy in TCRdb shows in-frame clones only, minus some. This sample has 58,000 or so clones, with around 92% found just once. Naive and memory CD4+ T cells came from enriched cryopreserved PBMCs. The chain is built from TRBV6-1 and TRBJ2-7; D gene uncertain. The clonotype was recovered from an adult with COVID-19. The specimen was naive CD4+ T cells from PBMCs. Specified subset: naive CD4+ T cells isolated by negative enrichment. The CDR3 here is CASSEGTKYEQYF. CDR3 nucleotides: TGTGCCAGCAGTGAAGGGACGAAGTACGAGCAGTACTTC.